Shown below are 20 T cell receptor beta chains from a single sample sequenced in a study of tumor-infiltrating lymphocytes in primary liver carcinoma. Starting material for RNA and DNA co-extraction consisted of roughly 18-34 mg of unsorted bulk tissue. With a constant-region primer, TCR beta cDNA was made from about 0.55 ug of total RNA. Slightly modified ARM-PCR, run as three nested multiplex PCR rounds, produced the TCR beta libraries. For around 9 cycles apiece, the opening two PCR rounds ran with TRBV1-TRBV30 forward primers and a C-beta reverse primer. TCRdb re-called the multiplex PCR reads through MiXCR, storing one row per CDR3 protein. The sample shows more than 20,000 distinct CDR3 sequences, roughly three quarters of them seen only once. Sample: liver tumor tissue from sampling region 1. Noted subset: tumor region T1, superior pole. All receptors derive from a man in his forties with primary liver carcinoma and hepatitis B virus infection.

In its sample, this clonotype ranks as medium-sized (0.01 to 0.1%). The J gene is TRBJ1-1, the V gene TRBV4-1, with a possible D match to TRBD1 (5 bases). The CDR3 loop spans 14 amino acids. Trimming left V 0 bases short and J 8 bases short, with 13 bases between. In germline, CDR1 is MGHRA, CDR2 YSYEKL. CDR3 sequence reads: CASSQDRGGLEAFF. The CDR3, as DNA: TGCGCCAGCAGCCAAGACCGCGGGGGATTAGAAGCTTTCTTT.

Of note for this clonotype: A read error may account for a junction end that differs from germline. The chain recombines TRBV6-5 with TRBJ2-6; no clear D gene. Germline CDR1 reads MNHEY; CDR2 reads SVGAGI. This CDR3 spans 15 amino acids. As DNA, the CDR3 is TGTGCAAGCAGTCCCGACCTTCCTGTGGCCAACATCCTGACTTTC. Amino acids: CASSPDLPVANILTF.

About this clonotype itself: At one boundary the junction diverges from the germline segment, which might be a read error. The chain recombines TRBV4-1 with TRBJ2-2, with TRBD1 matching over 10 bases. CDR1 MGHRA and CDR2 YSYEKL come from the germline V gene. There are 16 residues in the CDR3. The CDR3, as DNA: TGCACCAGCACCGATCTGGACAGGGGGTTAACCGGAGAGCTGTTTTTT. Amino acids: CTSTDLDRGLTGELFF.

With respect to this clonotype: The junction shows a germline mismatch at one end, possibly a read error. The CDR3 protein is CSIETDKGRGKTQYF. The CDR3 DNA sequence: TGCAGCATTGAAACGGACAAGGGGCGGGGTAAGACCCAGTACTTC. The chain has TRBV29-1 and TRBJ2-5, with D possibly being TRBD2 (6 bases). The CDR3 is 15 residues long. The V gene's germline CDR1 is SQVTM and CDR2 ANQGSEA.

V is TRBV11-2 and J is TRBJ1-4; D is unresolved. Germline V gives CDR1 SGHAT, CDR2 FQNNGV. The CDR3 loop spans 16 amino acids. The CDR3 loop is CSGSKTPGGSNEKLFF. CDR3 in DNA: TGTTCCGGCAGTAAGACTCCAGGAGGATCAAATGAAAAACTGTTTTTT.

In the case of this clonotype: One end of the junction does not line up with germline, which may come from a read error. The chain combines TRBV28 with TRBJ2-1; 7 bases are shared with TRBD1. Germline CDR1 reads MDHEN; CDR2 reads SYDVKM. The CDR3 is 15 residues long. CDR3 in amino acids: CASKTGLAQYNEQFF. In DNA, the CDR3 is TGTGCCAGCAAGACAGGGTTGGCTCAGTACAATGAACAGTTCTTC.

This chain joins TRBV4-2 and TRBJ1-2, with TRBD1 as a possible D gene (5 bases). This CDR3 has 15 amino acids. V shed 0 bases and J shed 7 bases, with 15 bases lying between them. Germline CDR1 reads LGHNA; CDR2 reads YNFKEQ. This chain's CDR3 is CASSQDMGRDFGYTF. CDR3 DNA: TGTGCCAGCAGCCAAGATATGGGCAGGGATTTTGGCTACACCTTC.

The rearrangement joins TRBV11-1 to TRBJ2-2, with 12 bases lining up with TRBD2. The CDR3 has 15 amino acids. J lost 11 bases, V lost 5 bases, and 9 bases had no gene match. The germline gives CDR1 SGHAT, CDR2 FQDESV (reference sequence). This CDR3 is CASSILAGGPPELFF. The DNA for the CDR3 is TGTGCCAGCAGCATACTAGCGGGAGGCCCCCCCGAGCTGTTTTTT.

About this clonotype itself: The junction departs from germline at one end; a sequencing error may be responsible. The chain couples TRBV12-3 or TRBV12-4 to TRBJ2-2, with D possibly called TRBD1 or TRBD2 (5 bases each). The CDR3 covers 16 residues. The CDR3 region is CASSLYPGSNIGDLFF. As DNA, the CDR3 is TGTGCCAGCAGCTTATACCCAGGGTCCAACATCGGGGACCTGTTTTTT.

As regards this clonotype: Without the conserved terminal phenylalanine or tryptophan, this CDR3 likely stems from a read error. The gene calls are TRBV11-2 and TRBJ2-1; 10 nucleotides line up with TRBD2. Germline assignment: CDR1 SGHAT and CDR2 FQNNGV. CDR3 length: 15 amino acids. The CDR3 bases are TGTGCCGGCAGCCCCCAGCGGGAGGGATTGGGTAAGCAGTTCTTG. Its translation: CAGSPQREGLGKQFL.

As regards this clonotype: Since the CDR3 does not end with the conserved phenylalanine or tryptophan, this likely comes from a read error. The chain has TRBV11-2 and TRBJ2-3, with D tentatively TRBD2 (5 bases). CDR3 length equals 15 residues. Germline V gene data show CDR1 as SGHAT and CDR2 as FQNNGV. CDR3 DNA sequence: TGTGCAAGCAGCTTGTACGTTGGGAGTCCAGACACGCAGTATTAT. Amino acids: CASSLYVGSPDTQYY.

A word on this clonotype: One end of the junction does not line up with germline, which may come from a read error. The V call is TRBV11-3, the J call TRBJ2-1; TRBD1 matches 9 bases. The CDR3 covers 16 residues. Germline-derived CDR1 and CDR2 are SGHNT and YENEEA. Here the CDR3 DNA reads TGTGCCAGCAGCCTAGCAGGACAGGGGATGGTAGATGAGCAGCTCTTC. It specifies CASSLAGQGMVDEQLF.

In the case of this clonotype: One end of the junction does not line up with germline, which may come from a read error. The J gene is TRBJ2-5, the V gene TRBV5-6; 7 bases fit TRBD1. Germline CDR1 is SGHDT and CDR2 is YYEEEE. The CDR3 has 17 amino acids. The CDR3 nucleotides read TGTGCCAACAGCGGCCCGACCGGGACAGTGAACCAAGAGACCCAATACTTC. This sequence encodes CANSGPTGTVNQETQYF.

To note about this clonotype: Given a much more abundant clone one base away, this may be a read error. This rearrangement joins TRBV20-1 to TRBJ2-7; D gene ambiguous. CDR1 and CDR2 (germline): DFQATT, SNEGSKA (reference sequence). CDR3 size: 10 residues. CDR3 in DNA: TGCAGTGCTAGCAAATACGGGCAGTACTTC. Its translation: CSASKYGQYF.

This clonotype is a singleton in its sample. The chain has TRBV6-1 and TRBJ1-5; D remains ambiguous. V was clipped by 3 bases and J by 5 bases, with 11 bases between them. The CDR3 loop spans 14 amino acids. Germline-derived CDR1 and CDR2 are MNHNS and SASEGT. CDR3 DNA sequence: TGTGCCAGCAGTGAGAGGAGGTCGGATCAGCCCCAGCATTTT. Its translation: CASSERRSDQPQHF.

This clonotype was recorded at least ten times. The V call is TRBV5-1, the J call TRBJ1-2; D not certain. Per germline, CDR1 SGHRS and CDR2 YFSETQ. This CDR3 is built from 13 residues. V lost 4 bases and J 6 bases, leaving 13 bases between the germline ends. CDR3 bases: TGCGCCAGCAGCCCCGTAATCCTCGATGGCTACACCTTC. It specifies CASSPVILDGYTF.

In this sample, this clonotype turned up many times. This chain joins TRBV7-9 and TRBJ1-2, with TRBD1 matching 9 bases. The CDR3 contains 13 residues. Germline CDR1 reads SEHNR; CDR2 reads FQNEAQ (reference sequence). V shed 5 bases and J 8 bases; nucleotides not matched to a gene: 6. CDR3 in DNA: TGTGCCAGCAGCCGGGACAGGGACGTGGGCTACACCTTC. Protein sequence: CASSRDRDVGYTF.

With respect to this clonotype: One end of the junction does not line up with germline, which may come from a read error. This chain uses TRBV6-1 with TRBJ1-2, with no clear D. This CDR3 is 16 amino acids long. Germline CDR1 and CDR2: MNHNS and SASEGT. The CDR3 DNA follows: TGTGGCAGCAGTGAGAGTGTCGGCAGACCTGACTATGGCTACACCTTC. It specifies CGSSESVGRPDYGYTF.

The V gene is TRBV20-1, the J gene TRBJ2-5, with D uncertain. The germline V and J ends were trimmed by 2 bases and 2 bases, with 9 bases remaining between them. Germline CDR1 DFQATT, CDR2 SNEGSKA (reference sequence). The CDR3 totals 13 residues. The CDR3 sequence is CSARPWSQETQYF. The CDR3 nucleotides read TGCAGTGCTAGACCATGGTCGCAAGAGACCCAGTACTTC.

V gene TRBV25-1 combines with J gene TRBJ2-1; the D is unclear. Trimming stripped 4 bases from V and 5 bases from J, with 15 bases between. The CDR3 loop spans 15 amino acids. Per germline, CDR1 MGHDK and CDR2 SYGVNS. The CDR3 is CASSVDWGINNEQFF. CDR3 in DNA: TGTGCCAGCAGTGTCGACTGGGGAATTAACAATGAGCAGTTCTTC.